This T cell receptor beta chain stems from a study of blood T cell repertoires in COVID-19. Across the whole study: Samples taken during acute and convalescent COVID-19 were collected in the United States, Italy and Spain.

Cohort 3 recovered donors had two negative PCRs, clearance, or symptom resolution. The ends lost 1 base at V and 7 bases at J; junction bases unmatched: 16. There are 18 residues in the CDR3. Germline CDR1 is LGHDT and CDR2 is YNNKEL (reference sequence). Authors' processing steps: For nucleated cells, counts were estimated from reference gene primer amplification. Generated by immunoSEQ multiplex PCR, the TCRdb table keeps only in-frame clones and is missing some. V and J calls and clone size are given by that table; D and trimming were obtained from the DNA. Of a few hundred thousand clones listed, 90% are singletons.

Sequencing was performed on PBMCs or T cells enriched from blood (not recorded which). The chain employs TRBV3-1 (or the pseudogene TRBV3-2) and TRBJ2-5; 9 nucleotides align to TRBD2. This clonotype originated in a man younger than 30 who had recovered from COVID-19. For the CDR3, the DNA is TGTGCCAGCAGCCAAGCTCGACAGGGAGCGGGAGGCCCAGGGACCCAGTACTTC. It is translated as CASSQARQGAGGPGTQYF.